What follows describes a single T cell receptor beta chain. Its antigen is undetermined. The junction differs from germline at one of its ends, possibly a read error. The CDR3 runs to 13 residues. The germline V gene has CDR1 DFQATT and CDR2 SNEGSKA (reference sequence). This specimen comes from a study of Graves' ophthalmopathy and Graves' hyperthyroidism. The study, taken as a whole, reports: Most expanded clonotypes from thyroid (those above 0.001 frequency) were also found in blood. Sensitivity reached roughly 70% and specificity more than 72% when the model predicted ophthalmopathy progression.

Ophthalmopathic donors had moderate-to-severe activity, CAS ≥3 and NOSPECS ≥4, with disease that had lasted under 3 months. In this cohort, patients with other autoimmune diseases, uncontrolled infections, pregnancy or lactation were excluded. Amplified material comprised TCR beta CDR3 regions derived from RNA transcripts. First-round RT-PCR relied on HTBI primers, and a second-round multiplex PCR came next. TCRdb fed the multiplex PCR reads into MiXCR, producing one record per CDR3 protein. The table lists some 750,000 distinct CDR3 sequences, 40% of them singletons. Specimen: peripheral blood. The rearrangement joins TRBV20-1 to TRBJ1-6; 7 nucleotides agree with TRBD1. This receptor was identified in an adult man with Graves' ophthalmopathy. The CDR3 sequence: CSASWDSNSPLHF. The CDR3 region has the DNA TGTAGTGCTAGCTGGGACAGCAATTCACCCCTCCACTTT.